Shown below are 27 T cell receptor beta chains from a single sample sequenced in a study of blood T cell repertoires in COVID-19. Produced via immunoSEQ multiplex PCR; TCRdb's table is partial and in-frame only. The table includes about 260,000 clones, approximately 86% detected once. Sequenced material: peripheral blood. The source is a woman aged 60-75 years with COVID-19, enrolled during active disease.

This chain links TRBV10-3 with TRBJ1-5, with 7 positions matching TRBD1. The germline V gene encodes CDR1 ENHRY and CDR2 SYGVKD. The CDR3 is 15 amino acids. The V and J ends lost 4 bases and 1 base, in that order; junction bases with no gene match: 4. This CDR3 is CAISADRVSNQPQHF. The CDR3 DNA is TGTGCCATCAGTGCCGACAGGGTAAGCAATCAGCCCCAGCATTTT.

Turning to this clone: Additional DNA sequences in this sample encode the identical CDR3. The gene calls are TRBV10-3 and TRBJ2-1; D possibly corresponds to TRBD2 (6 bases). Trimming shortened V by 5 bases and J by 0 bases, and 8 bases separated the two germline ends. There are 14 residues in the CDR3. Per germline, CDR1 ENHRY and CDR2 SYGVKD. The CDR3 DNA reads as TGTGCCATCAGTCGGGGGAGCTCCTACAATGAGCAGTTCTTC. Translating gives CAISRGSSYNEQFF.

This clone was counted once. The chain recombines TRBV2 with TRBJ1-3, with D perhaps matching TRBD1 (5 bases). Germline CDR1 is SNHLY and CDR2 is FYNNEI. CDR3 length equals 14 residues. V lost 4 bases and J lost 0, with 7 bases in between. CDR3 sequence (DNA): TGTGCCAGCAGTGGGGGCGACTCTGGAAACACCATATATTTT. Translated, it gives CASSGGDSGNTIYF.

The V call is TRBV30, the J call TRBJ2-1; weak D call: TRBD1 (5 bases). Trimming took 8 bases from V and 0 from J, leaving 14 bases between them. This CDR3 has 14 residues. CDR1 GTSNPN and CDR2 SVGIG come from the germline V gene (reference sequence). CDR3 protein: CAGLQGSSYNEQFF. The DNA of the CDR3 is TGTGCCGGGCTCCAGGGTAGCTCCTACAATGAGCAGTTCTTC.

The chain links TRBV6-2 or TRBV6-3 to TRBJ1-2; D unresolved. Germline CDR1 is MNHEY and CDR2 is SVGEGT. V was clipped by 5 bases and J by 8 bases, with 12 bases between them. The CDR3 spans 12 residues. The CDR3 reads CASSDTARGYTF. The DNA of the CDR3 is TGTGCCAGCAGTGACACCGCTCGAGGCTACACCTTC.

This clone has just a few counts. This chain uses TRBV6-6 with TRBJ1-1; TRBD1 matches 8 bases. V lost 5 bases to trimming and J lost 0 bases; unmatched junction nucleotides: 14. Germline V gives CDR1 MNHNY, CDR2 SVGAGI (reference sequence). The CDR3 runs to 18 residues. CDR3 in DNA: TGTGCCAGCAGTCGATCCATCGGGACAGGATACCTGAACACTGAAGCTTTCTTT. This translates into CASSRSIGTGYLNTEAFF.

The chain links TRBV6-2 or TRBV6-3 to TRBJ2-1; TRBD2 matches 8 bases. CDR1 MNHEY and CDR2 SVGEGT come from the germline V gene. The CDR3 extends over 16 amino acids. The V gene end was trimmed by 1 base and the J gene end by 5 bases; junction bases not matched to a gene: 7. The CDR3 reads CASSYFGSGVNNEQFF. The CDR3 nucleotides are TGTGCCAGCAGTTACTTTGGTAGCGGGGTTAACAATGAGCAGTTCTTC.

The chain employs TRBV6-5 and TRBJ2-3; D gene unclear. CDR3 length: 13 amino acids. Germline V lookup: CDR1 MNHEY, CDR2 SVGAGI. V lost 7 bases and J 4 bases, leaving 12 bases between the germline ends. The CDR3 region is CASNRGGADTQYF. CDR3 in DNA: TGTGCCAGCAACCGAGGTGGCGCAGATACGCAGTATTTT.

This chain uses TRBV6-5 with TRBJ2-5, with 11 bases fitting TRBD1. The CDR3 loop spans 14 amino acids. Looked up from germline, CDR1 is MNHEY and CDR2 is SVGAGI. The V gene end was trimmed by 7 bases and the J gene end by 5 bases; junction bases not matched to a gene: 6. CDR3: CASKRTGGAETQYF. The CDR3 nucleotides read TGTGCCAGCAAAAGGACAGGGGGCGCTGAGACCCAGTACTTC.

V gene TRBV25-1 combines with J gene TRBJ2-1, with 8 bases identical to TRBD1. Looked up from germline, CDR1 is MGHDK and CDR2 is SYGVNS. J gave up 5 bases and V 2 bases, and 5 bases lay outside the gene matches. The CDR3 loop spans 15 amino acids. CDR3 sequence: CASSEIGQGHNEQFF. The CDR3 nucleotides are TGTGCCAGCAGTGAAATAGGACAGGGACACAATGAGCAGTTCTTC. The full variable domain, rest sourced from reference TRBV25-1 and TRBJ2-1, is EADIYQTPRYLVIGTGKKITLECSQTMGHDKMYWYQQDPGMELHLIHYSYGVNSTEKGDLSSESTVSRIRTEHFPLTLESARPSHTSQYLCASSEIGQGHNEQFFGPGTRLTVL.

In this sample, this clone turned up a few times. This chain uses TRBV7-8 with TRBJ2-7; 7 bases line up with TRBD2. Trimming took 5 bases from V and 7 from J; bases not matched to a gene: 20. The CDR3 spans 17 residues. Germline assignment: CDR1 SGHVS and CDR2 FQNEAQ. CDR3 DNA sequence: TGTGCCAGCAGCAGTAGCGGGTTTTCGACTATCGCGGCGGAGCAGTACTTC. Translating gives CASSSSGFSTIAAEQYF.

The chain carries TRBV5-1 and TRBJ2-4; TRBD1 agrees at 9 bases. V lost 2 bases and J lost 9; bases outside the gene matches: 6. Looked up from germline, CDR1 is SGHRS and CDR2 is YFSETQ. This CDR3 has 14 amino acids. The CDR3 sequence: CASSFPGQGSIQYF. For the CDR3, the DNA is TGCGCCAGCAGCTTCCCCGGACAGGGGTCCATTCAGTACTTC.

This clone was found a few times. This chain's CDR3 is CSVVRRDSGDNEQFF. CDR3 sequence (DNA): TGCAGCGTTGTGCGTCGGGACAGCGGAGACAATGAGCAGTTCTTC. The chain employs TRBV29-1 and TRBJ2-1; 7 bases are a match to TRBD1. This CDR3 is 15 amino acids long. V lost 4 bases to trimming and J lost 5 bases; unmatched junction nucleotides: 11. The V gene's germline CDR1 is SQVTM and CDR2 ANQGSEA.

The chain recombines TRBV10-1 with TRBJ2-1; tentative D call: TRBD1 (6 bases). The CDR3 contains 16 residues. The V end lost 3 bases, the J end lost 10 bases, and 22 bases lay between the germline ends. Germline V gives CDR1 WNHNN, CDR2 SYGVQD (reference sequence). The CDR3 loop is CASSDPGADSPKEQFF. The CDR3 DNA reads TGCGCCAGCAGTGATCCCGGGGCGGACAGCCCTAAGGAGCAGTTCTTC.

The gene calls are TRBV28 and TRBJ2-7; 8 positions agree with TRBD2. The CDR3 length is 16 residues. Trimming took 4 bases from V and 3 from J; bases not matched to a gene: 11. Germline-derived CDR1 and CDR2 are MDHEN and SYDVKM. CDR3 sequence: CASSSRGGAGDYEQYF. CDR3 in DNA: TGTGCCAGCAGTTCTCGAGGGGGAGCGGGAGACTACGAGCAGTACTTC.

The V and J genes are TRBV12-3 or TRBV12-4 and TRBJ2-2, with TRBD2 as a possible D gene (5 bases). The CDR3 runs to 12 residues. With 5 bases removed from V and 8 bases from J, the gap between germline ends came to 9 bases. The CDR3 DNA reads TGTGCCAGCAGTATAAGGGAGGGGGAGCTGTTTTTT. It translates to CASSIREGELFF.

The chain couples TRBV6-2 or TRBV6-3 to TRBJ2-2; D unresolved. CDR1 and CDR2 from the germline V gene are MNHEY and SVGEGT. This CDR3 spans 11 amino acids. V shed 6 bases and J shed 7 bases, with 6 bases lying between them. This CDR3 reads CASSPYGELFF. CDR3 nucleotides: TGTGCCAGCAGCCCGTACGGGGAGCTGTTTTTT.

This rearrangement joins TRBV6-2 or TRBV6-3 to TRBJ2-1; D ambiguous. The length of the CDR3 is 11 residues. Germline lookup yields CDR1 MNHEY and CDR2 SVGEGT. Trimming removed 6 bases at V and 4 bases at J, with 4 bases between. The CDR3 nucleotides read TGTGCCAGCAGCATATACAATGAGCAGTTCTTC. This sequence encodes CASSIYNEQFF.

The chain joins TRBV10-3 to TRBJ2-7, with TRBD2 matching 7 bases. V shed 6 bases, J shed 4 bases, and the junction held 6 bases outside the gene matches. This CDR3 spans 13 amino acids. CDR1 is ENHRY and CDR2 is SYGVKD in the germline V gene. The CDR3 region is CAISREGKYEQYF. As DNA, the CDR3 is TGTGCCATCAGCAGGGAGGGGAAGTACGAGCAGTACTTC.

This clone appeared a single time. The chain uses TRBV7-2 and TRBJ1-4; 8 positions match TRBD1. The CDR3 contains 19 residues. V was clipped by 5 bases and J by 6 bases; unmatched bases: 20. Germline CDR1 is SGHTA and CDR2 is FQGNSA. CDR3 nucleotide sequence: TGTGCCAGCAGCAACACGCCGGGCAGGGGGCGAGGTGTGGATGAAAAACTGTTTTTT. As protein: CASSNTPGRGRGVDEKLFF.

The chain carries TRBV5-4 and TRBJ1-1, with D tentatively TRBD1 (6 bases). The CDR3 consists of 14 residues. Germline V gives CDR1 SGHNT, CDR2 YYREEE (reference sequence). The V and J ends lost 2 bases and 2 bases respectively, with 10 bases between them. In nucleotides, the CDR3 is TGTGCCAGCAGCTTCGCAGGGGCCAACACTGAAGCTTTCTTT. Translation: CASSFAGANTEAFF. Full variable domain (rest looked up from reference TRBV5-4 and TRBJ1-1): ETGVTQSPTHLIKTRGQQVTLRCSSQSGHNTVSWYQQALGQGPQFIFQYYREEENGRGNFPPRFSGLQFPNYSSELNVNALELDDSALYLCASSFAGANTEAFFGQGTRLTVV.

J is TRBJ2-5 and V is TRBV18; TRBD2 agrees at 10 bases. Per the germline V gene, CDR1 is KGHSH and CDR2 is LQKENI. Trimming removed 4 bases from V and 4 bases from J; junction bases left unmatched: 3. This CDR3 is 14 amino acids long. The CDR3, as DNA: TGTGCCAGCTCACGGTCTAGCGGGAGAGAGACCCAGTACTTC. This gives the protein CASSRSSGRETQYF.

Comment on this clone: Compared with germline, one end of the junction differs, possibly owing to a read error. The J gene is TRBJ2-7, the V gene TRBV7-9; no reliable D call. The CDR3 covers 8 residues. Germline loops: CDR1 SEHNR, CDR2 FQNEAQ (reference sequence). The CDR3 here is CASSPGDF. As DNA, the CDR3 is TGTGCCAGCAGCCCCGGTGACTTC.

This chain uses TRBV27 with TRBJ2-7; tentative D call: TRBD2 (6 bases). The CDR3 is 15 amino acids. Germline CDR1 MNHEY, CDR2 SMNVEV (reference sequence). Between the trimmed V and J ends, which lost 3 bases and 2 bases, there was a span of 14 bases. CDR3 coding DNA: TGTGCCAGCAGTTTTAAGGGCGGGACGACCTACGAGCAGTACTTC. It codes for CASSFKGGTTYEQYF.

This clone was recorded a few times. This chain joins TRBV6-2 or TRBV6-3 and TRBJ2-7; TRBD2 matches 7 bases. CDR1 is MNHEY and CDR2 is SVGEGT in the germline V gene. CDR3 length equals 13 residues. V lost 0 bases and J lost 11; bases outside the gene matches: 7. CDR3 region: CASSYSTSRTEYF. As DNA, the CDR3 is TGTGCCAGCAGTTACTCGACTAGCCGGACGGAGTACTTC.

J is TRBJ1-2 and V is TRBV18, with 8 bases that match TRBD1. Germline V gene lookup returns CDR1 KGHSH and CDR2 LQKENI. This CDR3 is 14 amino acids long. V dropped 5 bases and J dropped 5; count of bases not matched to a gene: 7. The CDR3 is CASSTGQVFYGYTF. The CDR3 coding sequence is TGTGCCAGCTCAACGGGACAGGTTTTTTATGGCTACACCTTC.

The genes are TRBV5-1 and TRBJ2-2, with 8 bases that match TRBD2. This CDR3 is 17 amino acids long. Germline CDR1 and CDR2: SGHRS and YFSETQ. The ends lost 0 bases at V and 0 bases at J; junction bases unmatched: 4. CDR3 sequence reads: CASSLAQLAANTGELFF. DNA of the CDR3: TGCGCCAGCAGCTTGGCCCAACTAGCGGCGAACACCGGGGAGCTGTTTTTT.